This T cell receptor (beta chain) came from a study of blood T cell repertoires in COVID-19. Trimming cost V 2 bases and J 7 bases, with 12 bases left between them. This CDR3 has 14 amino acids. Germline V CDR1 and CDR2: MGHDK, SYGVNS. Original analysis: Reference gene primer amplification gave estimated nucleated cell counts. TCRdb's table, derived via immunoSEQ multiplex PCR, lists solely in-frame clones and lacks some. D and trimming were read from the DNA, whereas the V and J calls and clone size are those reported in that table. Here the sample spans 100,000 to 120,000 clones, around 90% being singletons.

The V and J genes are TRBV25-1 and TRBJ1-5; D gene unclear. The origin of this receptor is a woman aged 50 to 60 with acute or convalescent COVID-19. The sequenced sample consisted of peripheral blood. CDR3 nucleotides: TGTGCCAGCAGTGAAAGGGAGATTGGACAGCCCCAGCATTTT. This encodes CASSEREIGQPQHF.